Presented here are 9 T cell receptor beta chains from one specimen sequenced in a study of identical twins. TCRdb used MiXCR to reprocess the 5' RACE reads, holding one entry per CDR3 protein. The sample lists about 1.7 million distinct CDR3 sequences, under 35% occurring once. Source material: cord blood. Every receptor here comes from a newborn girl in good health.

The rearrangement joins TRBV10-3 to TRBJ2-4; 10 bases map to TRBD2. The J call may not be correct, given that the DNA end is closer to TRBJ2-7. Germline CDR1 ENHRY, CDR2 SYGVKD. This CDR3 has 14 amino acids. The chain's CDR3 is CAISWTSGSYEQYF. The DNA for the CDR3 is TGTGCCATCAGCTGGACTAGCGGTTCCTACGAGCAGTACTTC.

The sample holds a few counts of this clonotype. A much more abundant neighbour one base away suggests this may be a read error. This sequence joins TRBV6-1 and TRBJ1-4, with D possibly TRBD1 on 5 matching bases. The CDR3 has 14 amino acids. The germline V and J ends were trimmed by 4 bases and 0 bases, with 6 bases remaining between them. Germline V CDR1 and CDR2: MNHNS, SASEGT. This CDR3 reads CASSGRATNEKLFF. CDR3 sequence (DNA): TGTGCCAGCAGTGGCAGGGCAACTAATGAAAAACTGTTTTTT.

This sequence joins TRBV1 and TRBJ2-3; the table calls TRBD2, which could not be checked here. TRBV1 is labeled a pseudogene. The CDR3 extends over 18 amino acids. CDR3 DNA sequence: TGCACCAGCAGCCAAGATGGGATCACACTAGCGGTAACAGATACGCAGTATTTT. As protein: CTSSQDGITLAVTDTQYF.

This chain connects TRBV6-6 to TRBJ1-6; possible D gene TRBD1, 6 bases. The V end was cut by 6 bases, the J end by 3 bases, with 9 bases between. This CDR3 region has 14 residues. Looked up from germline, CDR1 is MNHNY and CDR2 is SVGAGI (reference sequence). CDR3 sequence: CASRVDSYNSPLHF. The CDR3 DNA follows: TGTGCCAGCAGGGTGGACAGCTATAATTCACCCCTCCACTTT.

The rearrangement joins TRBV5-1 to TRBJ2-7; 8 positions agree with TRBD1. Germline V gene lookup returns CDR1 SGHRS and CDR2 YFSETQ. CDR3 length: 14 residues. V shed 5 bases and J 2 bases; nucleotides not matched to a gene: 6. Written as DNA, the CDR3 is TGCGCCAGCAGGTTCGGGACAGGTCCCTACGAGCAGTACTTC. Protein sequence: CASRFGTGPYEQYF.

The chain joins TRBV11-2 to TRBJ2-7; D is perhaps TRBD2 (6 bases). The length of the CDR3 is 15 residues. The germline gives CDR1 SGHAT, CDR2 FQNNGV. The V end lost 5 bases, the J end lost 4 bases, and 18 bases lay between the germline ends. CDR3 in amino acids: CASSLRDLASYEQYF. The CDR3 region has the DNA TGTGCCAGCAGCCTCCGGGACTTAGCCTCTTACGAGCAGTACTTC.

V usage is TRBV29-1 and J usage is TRBJ1-1; 7 positions agree with TRBD1. The germline V gene encodes CDR1 SQVTM and CDR2 ANQGSEA. There are 14 residues in the CDR3. The V gene end was trimmed by 4 bases and the J gene end by 0 bases; junction bases not matched to a gene: 5. CDR3 DNA sequence: TGCAGCGTTGTTCGGACAGGCCTGAACACTGAAGCTTTCTTT. This sequence encodes CSVVRTGLNTEAFF.

This clonotype came up a few times. This sequence joins TRBV2 and TRBJ2-7, with a tentative D call TRBD2 (7 bases). Germline CDR1 reads SNHLY; CDR2 reads FYNNEI. CDR3 length: 15 residues. V shed 0 bases and J shed 2 bases, with 11 bases lying between them. The CDR3, as DNA: TGTGCCAGCAGTGAAGCAAGGGGGGGACCCTACGAGCAGTACTTC. Translated, it gives CASSEARGGPYEQYF.

The chain carries TRBV4-2 and TRBJ2-7; D is uncertain. Germline-derived CDR1 and CDR2 are LGHNA and YNFKEQ. CDR3 length: 16 amino acids. V lost 0 bases and J 2 bases, leaving 14 bases between the germline ends. The CDR3, as DNA: TGTGCCAGCAGCCAAGATCCGAGACAAAAAGCCTACGAGCAGTACTTC. It specifies CASSQDPRQKAYEQYF.